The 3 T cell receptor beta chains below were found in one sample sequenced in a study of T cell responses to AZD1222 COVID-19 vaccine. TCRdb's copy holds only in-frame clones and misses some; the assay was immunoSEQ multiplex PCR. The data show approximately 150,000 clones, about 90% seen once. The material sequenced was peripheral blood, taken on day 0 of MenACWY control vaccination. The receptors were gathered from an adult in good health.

The CDR3 DNA sequence: TGTGCCAGCAGCCAAGGGGGACAGGGATACGAGCAGTACTTC. Its translation is CASSQGGQGYEQYF. The rearrangement links TRBV3-1 (or the pseudogene TRBV3-2) to TRBJ2-7, with 9 positions matching TRBD1. The CDR3 spans 14 residues. With 1 base clipped from V and 4 bases from J, the junction kept 2 bases outside the gene matches. Germline CDR1 LGHDT, CDR2 YNNKEL (reference sequence).

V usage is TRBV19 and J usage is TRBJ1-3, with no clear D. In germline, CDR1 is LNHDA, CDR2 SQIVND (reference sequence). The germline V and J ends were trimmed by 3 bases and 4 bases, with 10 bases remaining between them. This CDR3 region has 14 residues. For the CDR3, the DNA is TGTGCCAGTAGTATGGGCCCGGGAGGAAACACCATATATTTT. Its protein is CASSMGPGGNTIYF.

The CDR3 DNA follows: TGTGCCAGTACAATAGGGACTAGCCATGAGCAGTTCTTC. It codes for CASTIGTSHEQFF. The chain links TRBV6-5 to TRBJ2-1; 9 nucleotides match TRBD2. This CDR3 comprises 13 residues. Germline lookup yields CDR1 MNHEY and CDR2 SVGAGI. V trimming: 9 bases; J trimming: 8 bases; junction bases outside the gene matches: 8.